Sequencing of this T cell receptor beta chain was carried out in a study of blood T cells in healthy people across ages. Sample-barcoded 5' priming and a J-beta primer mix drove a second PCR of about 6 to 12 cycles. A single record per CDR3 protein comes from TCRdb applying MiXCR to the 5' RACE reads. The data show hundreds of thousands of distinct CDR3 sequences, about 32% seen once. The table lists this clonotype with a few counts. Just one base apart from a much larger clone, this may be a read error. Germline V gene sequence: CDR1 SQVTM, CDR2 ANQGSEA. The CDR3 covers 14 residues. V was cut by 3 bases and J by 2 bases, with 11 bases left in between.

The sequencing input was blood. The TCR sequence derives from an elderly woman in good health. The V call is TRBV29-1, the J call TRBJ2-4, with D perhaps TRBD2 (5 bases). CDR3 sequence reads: CSVEGPGSKNIQYF. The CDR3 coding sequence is TGCAGCGTTGAGGGCCCGGGATCCAAAAACATTCAGTACTTC. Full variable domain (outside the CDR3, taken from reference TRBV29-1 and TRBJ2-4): SAVISQKPSRDICQRGTSLTIQCQVDSQVTMMFWYRQQPGQSLTLIATANQGSEATYESGFVIDKFPISRPNLTFSTLTVSNMSPEDSSIYLCSVEGPGSKNIQYFGAGTRLSVL.